These 19 T cell receptor beta chains came from one sample sequenced in a study of Graves' ophthalmopathy and Graves' hyperthyroidism. Amplification from RNA transcripts yielded the TCR beta CDR3 regions. In the first round, RT-PCR was carried out with HTBI primers, and a multiplex PCR formed the second round. MiXCR was run by TCRdb on the multiplex PCR reads, yielding one entry per CDR3 protein. Here the sample spans 600,000 to 700,000 distinct CDR3 sequences, about two fifths being singletons. The sequenced material came from peripheral blood. The receptors come from an adult man with Graves' ophthalmopathy.

The table lists this clonotype with many counts. J is TRBJ2-5 and V is TRBV20-1, with TRBD2 as a possible D gene (6 bases). The CDR3 has 15 residues. The V end was cut by 1 base, the J end by 3 bases, with 15 bases between. CDR1 DFQATT and CDR2 SNEGSKA come from the germline V gene (reference sequence). DNA of the CDR3: TGCAGTGCTAGAGTGTTGGGGGACTCCAAAGAGACCCAGTACTTC. Protein product: CSARVLGDSKETQYF.

This clonotype was seen more than once but under ten times. The chain carries TRBV9 and TRBJ2-1; 10 bases are shared with TRBD2. The J segment lost 4 bases and the V segment lost 4 bases, leaving 8 bases of the junction unmatched. Germline CDR1 and CDR2: SGDLS and YYNGEE. This CDR3 is built from 16 residues. This CDR3 is CASSQDSGGAYNEQFF. The CDR3 DNA sequence: TGTGCCAGCAGCCAAGACAGCGGGGGGGCATACAATGAGCAGTTCTTC. Using reference TRBV9 and TRBJ2-1 for the parts outside the CDR3, the full variable domain is DSGVTQTPKHLITATGQRVTLRCSPRSGDLSVYWYQQSLDQGLQFLIQYYNGEERAKGNILERFSAQQFPDLHSELNLSSLELGDSALYFCASSQDSGGAYNEQFFGPGTRLTVL.

This clonotype was seen ten or more times. The rearrangement joins TRBV7-6 to TRBJ2-7; 7 bases map to TRBD2. The J segment lost 0 bases and the V segment lost 5 bases, leaving 10 bases of the junction unmatched. Per the germline V gene, CDR1 is SGHVS and CDR2 is FNYEAQ. This CDR3 comprises 16 residues. CDR3 loop: CASSPRWSGTSYEQYF. The DNA for the CDR3 is TGTGCCAGCAGCCCCCGTTGGAGCGGGACCTCCTACGAGCAGTACTTC.

With respect to this clonotype: One end of the junction varies from germline; a read error may be responsible. The rearrangement uses TRBV7-7 and TRBJ2-5; 8 nucleotides match TRBD2. This CDR3 is 16 amino acids long. CDR1 and CDR2 from the germline V gene are SSHAT and FNYEAQ (reference sequence). The CDR3 loop is CASSALGVAGGKTQYF. DNA for the CDR3: TGTGCTAGCAGCGCCCTAGGTGTCGCGGGGGGAAAGACCCAGTACTTC.

This clonotype appeared many times. The V call is TRBV5-1, the J call TRBJ1-3, with 8 bases lining up with TRBD1. The CDR3 runs to 15 residues. The V segment lost 3 bases and the J segment 2 bases; nucleotides outside the gene matches: 4. Looked up from germline, CDR1 is SGHRS and CDR2 is YFSETQ. In DNA form, the CDR3 reads TGCGCCAGCAGCTCGACAGGGGACACTGGAAACACCATATATTTT. Translating it yields CASSSTGDTGNTIYF.

In its sample, this clonotype was seen many times. V and J are TRBV10-3 and TRBJ1-3, with unresolved D. The V gene lost 2 bases and the J gene lost 0 bases, with 8 bases spanning the gap. The CDR3 spans 15 residues. The germline V gene has CDR1 ENHRY and CDR2 SYGVKD. In nucleotides, the CDR3 is TGTGCCATCAGTGAGAACCGATTCTCTGGAAACACCATATATTTT. Translating gives CAISENRFSGNTIYF.

The table lists this clonotype with many counts. The chain recombines TRBV20-1 with TRBJ2-5; TRBD2 agrees at 10 bases. The V gene's germline CDR1 is DFQATT and CDR2 SNEGSKA (reference sequence). The CDR3 runs to 16 residues. Germline trimming cut 0 bases from V and 3 bases from J; bases unmatched to any gene: 7. CDR3 loop: CSARDRAGLAEETQYF. The CDR3 region has the DNA TGCAGTGCTAGAGATCGCGCCGGACTAGCGGAAGAGACCCAGTACTTC.

About this clonotype itself: A much more abundant neighbour one base away suggests this may be a read error. V is TRBV20-1 and J is TRBJ2-5; 8 bases line up with TRBD2. Germline V gene data show CDR1 as DFQATT and CDR2 as SNEGSKA (reference sequence). CDR3 size: 15 residues. After removal of 3 bases from V and 3 bases from J, the junction contained 9 bases not matched to a gene. CDR3 loop: CSASGRAVVEETQYF. CDR3 DNA: TGCAGTGCTAGCGGGAGGGCGGTGGTGGAAGAGACCCAGTACTTC.

This clonotype came up many times. The chain uses TRBV10-2 and TRBJ2-7; tentative D call: TRBD1 (5 bases). The CDR3 has 14 residues. Germline V gene lookup returns CDR1 WSHSY and CDR2 SAAADI. V gave up 2 bases and J gave up 3 bases, with 11 bases separating them. The CDR3 sequence is CASSEMDKGYEQYF. CDR3 bases: TGCGCCAGCAGTGAGATGGACAAAGGCTACGAGCAGTACTTC.

On this clonotype: A read error may be the cause here, since a much bigger clone is one base away. The chain carries TRBV5-1 and TRBJ1-1; no reliable D call. Trimming took 4 bases from V and 2 from J, leaving 9 bases between them. The CDR3 covers 13 residues. CDR1 and CDR2 from the germline V gene are SGHRS and YFSETQ. CDR3 in amino acids: CASSHGENTEAFF. CDR3 bases: TGCGCCAGCAGCCATGGGGAAAACACTGAAGCTTTCTTT.

The chain recombines TRBV19 with TRBJ1-5, with D uncertain. This CDR3 is built from 14 residues. V was clipped by 8 bases and J by 0 bases, with 11 bases between them. The V gene's germline CDR1 is LNHDA and CDR2 SQIVND (reference sequence). CDR3 residues: CASSDWYSNQPQHF. CDR3 nucleotides: TGTGCCAGTTCGGACTGGTATAGCAATCAGCCCCAGCATTTT.

CDR3 nucleotide sequence: TGTGCCAGCAGCTTATTTCAGGGTGGGTCCACCGGGGAGCTGTTTTTT. Protein product: CASSLFQGGSTGELFF. V and J are TRBV11-1 and TRBJ2-2, with D possibly matching TRBD1 (5 bases). V lost 2 bases, J lost 4 bases, and 14 bases lay in between. Germline V gives CDR1 SGHAT, CDR2 FQDESV (reference sequence). This CDR3 region has 16 residues.

This sequence joins TRBV20-1 and TRBJ1-2; D not certain. The V and J ends lost 1 base and 4 bases respectively, with 10 bases between them. CDR1 and CDR2 from the germline V gene are DFQATT and SNEGSKA (reference sequence). The CDR3 runs to 13 residues. CDR3 sequence reads: CSARGTRSYGYTF. The DNA of the CDR3 is TGCAGTGCTAGAGGTACCCGCTCCTATGGCTACACCTTC.

Ten or more counts support this clonotype. J is TRBJ1-2 and V is TRBV6-6; a possible D gene is TRBD1 (5 bases). V was trimmed by 7 bases and J by 0 bases, leaving 12 bases between them. This CDR3 region has 14 residues. From germline, CDR1 is MNHNY and CDR2 SVGAGI (reference sequence). DNA of the CDR3: TGTGCCAGCAACCCCCGACAGACTAACTATGGCTACACCTTC. Its translation: CASNPRQTNYGYTF.

The genes are TRBV29-1 and TRBJ1-4; D gene uncertain. The CDR3 is made up of 12 amino acids. Trimming removed 5 bases from V and 7 bases from J, with 11 bases in between. Germline V gene lookup returns CDR1 SQVTM and CDR2 ANQGSEA. CDR3 bases: TGCAGCGTTCAAGGTAGGACTGAAAAACTGTTTTTT. Translating gives CSVQGRTEKLFF.

This clonotype was seen many times. The chain links TRBV20-1 to TRBJ2-7; 9 bases agree with TRBD1. The J segment lost 3 bases and the V segment lost 6 bases, leaving 9 bases of the junction unmatched. The germline gives CDR1 DFQATT, CDR2 SNEGSKA (reference sequence). The CDR3 extends over 14 amino acids. CDR3 DNA: TGCAGTGCCTTTCGGACAGGGGAAGGCTACGAGCAGTACTTC. Residues: CSAFRTGEGYEQYF.

This clonotype was counted a few times. The rearrangement joins TRBV25-1 to TRBJ2-6; D uncertain. V lost 8 bases, J lost 0 bases, and 8 bases lay in between. The length of the CDR3 is 14 residues. Germline assignment: CDR1 MGHDK and CDR2 SYGVNS. CDR3 loop: CASPGISGANVLTF. CDR3 in DNA: TGTGCCAGCCCAGGTATCTCTGGGGCCAACGTCCTGACTTTC.

The J gene is TRBJ1-5, the V gene TRBV29-1; 8 nucleotides align to TRBD1. The V segment lost 1 base and the J segment 15 bases; nucleotides outside the gene matches: 8. This CDR3 is 12 amino acids long. CDR1 is SQVTM and CDR2 is ANQGSEA in the germline V gene. Written as DNA, the CDR3 is TGCAGCGTTGAAGTGGGGGGGACAGGATTGCATTTT. It translates to CSVEVGGTGLHF.

This clonotype was seen ten or more times. The CDR3 loop reads CASSHTGELFF. The DNA of the CDR3 is TGTGCCAGCAGCCACACCGGGGAGCTGTTTTTT. The rearrangement links TRBV7-9 to TRBJ2-2; D unclear. This CDR3 is built from 11 residues. CDR1 and CDR2 (germline): SEHNR, FQNEAQ (reference sequence). Trimming removed 5 bases from V and 3 bases from J, with 1 base in between.